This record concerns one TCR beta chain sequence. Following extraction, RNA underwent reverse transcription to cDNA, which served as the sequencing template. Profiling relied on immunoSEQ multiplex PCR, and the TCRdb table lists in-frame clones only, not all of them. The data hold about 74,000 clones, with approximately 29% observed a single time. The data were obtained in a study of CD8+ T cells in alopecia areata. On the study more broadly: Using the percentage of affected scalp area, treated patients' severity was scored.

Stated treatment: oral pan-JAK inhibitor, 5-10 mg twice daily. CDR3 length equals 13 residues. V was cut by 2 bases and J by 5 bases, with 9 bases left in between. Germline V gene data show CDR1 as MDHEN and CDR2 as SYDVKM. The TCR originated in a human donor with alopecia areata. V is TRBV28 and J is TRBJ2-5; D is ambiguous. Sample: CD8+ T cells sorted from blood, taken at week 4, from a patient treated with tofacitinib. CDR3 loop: CASSLELRETQYF. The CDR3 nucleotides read TGTGCCAGCAGTTTAGAGCTAAGGGAGACCCAGTACTTC.